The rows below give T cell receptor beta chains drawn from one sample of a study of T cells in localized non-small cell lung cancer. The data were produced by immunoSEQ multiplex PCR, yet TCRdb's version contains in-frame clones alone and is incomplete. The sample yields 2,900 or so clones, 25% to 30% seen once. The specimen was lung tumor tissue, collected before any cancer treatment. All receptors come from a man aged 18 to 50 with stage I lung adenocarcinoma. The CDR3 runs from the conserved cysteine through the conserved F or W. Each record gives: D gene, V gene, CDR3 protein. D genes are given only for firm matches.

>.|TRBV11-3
CASSFSDSYTDTQYF
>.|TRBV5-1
CASTPGTAEGTQYF
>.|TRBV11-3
CASSLDSYTGELFF
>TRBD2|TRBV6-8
CAISGPPGLASPDTQYF
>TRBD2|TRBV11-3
CASSPSGLAMGNEQFF
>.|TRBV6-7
CASSEEPGRNYGYTF
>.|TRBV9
CASSVSGNNEKLFF
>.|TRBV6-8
CASSSPDTWGYTF
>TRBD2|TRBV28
CASSLRGLVLNTQYF
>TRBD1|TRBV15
CATRPQDRGEQPQHF
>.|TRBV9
CASRLRQNGYTF
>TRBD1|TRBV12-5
CASPNDGTGKSNQPQHF
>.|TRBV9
CASSVGLQETQYF
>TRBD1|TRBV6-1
CASSEVGRDRDEQYF
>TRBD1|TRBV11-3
CASSPPGTDYGYTF
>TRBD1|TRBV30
CAWSLDRARGNTIYF
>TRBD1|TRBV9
CASSLTGDRYTEAFF
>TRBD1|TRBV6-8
CASRRDRGMNTEAFF
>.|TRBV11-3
CASSLDGSGRRQYF
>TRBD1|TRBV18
CASSSDRAYEQYF
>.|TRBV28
CASSPPGARMNTEAFF
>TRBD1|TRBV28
CASSLDRAGANVLTF
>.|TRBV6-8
CASSERQNTEAFF
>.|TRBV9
CASSAHWQGQPQHF
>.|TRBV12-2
CASRLVRGASYNEQFF
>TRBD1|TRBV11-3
CASSQGTGRDYGYTF
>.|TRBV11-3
CASSLPGAGNGHGYTF
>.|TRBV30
CAWINRGVNTEAFF
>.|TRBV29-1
CSVGATNTGELFF
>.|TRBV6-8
CASSDEPGTEAFF
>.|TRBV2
CASRGGGTDTQYF
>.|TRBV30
CAQGRSYNEQFF
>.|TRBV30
CAWGEEMNTEAFF
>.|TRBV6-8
CASSRDTHNYGYTF
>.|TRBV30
CAWSVNAEQYF
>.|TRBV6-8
CASIPAGDTEAFF
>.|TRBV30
CAWSVAGQYGYTF
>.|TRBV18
CASSPQIGTQETQYF
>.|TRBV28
CASSPGLPEAFF
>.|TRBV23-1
CASSPAGTLMNTEAFF
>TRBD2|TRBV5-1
CASSLGGGSYNEQFF
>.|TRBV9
CASSASGRMNTEAFF
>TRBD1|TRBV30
CAWSVGSSTGTVRETQYF